A single sample is the source of the 28 T cell receptor beta chains below, sequenced in a study of T-cell reconstitution after alpha-beta-depleted transplantation in children. Unique molecular identifiers tagged the TCRbeta library. From the PCR reads, TCRdb called clonotypes with MiXCR, one entry per CDR3 protein. The sample has a few hundred thousand distinct CDR3 sequences, 11% seen once; the top ten hold 4.5% to 6.5%. The sequences come from PBMCs from the stem cell graft donor, collected from the stem cell graft. The origin of the receptors is a human donor who donated a stem cell graft to a child with acute myeloid leukemia.

This clonotype was seen more than once but under ten times. The genes are TRBV9 and TRBJ2-1; 13 nucleotides align to TRBD2. The CDR3 loop spans 16 amino acids. Germline trimming cut 3 bases from V and 8 bases from J; bases unmatched to any gene: 8. In germline, CDR1 is SGDLS, CDR2 YYNGEE. This chain's CDR3 is CASSARTSGSLDEQFF. The CDR3 DNA is TGTGCCAGCAGCGCGAGGACTAGCGGGAGCTTGGATGAGCAGTTCTTC.

This clonotype was seen just once. V gene TRBV20-1 combines with J gene TRBJ2-3; a possible D gene is TRBD2 (5 bases). V lost 0 bases and J 6 bases, leaving 13 bases between the germline ends. This CDR3 is 14 amino acids long. The germline CDR1 and CDR2 sequences are DFQATT and SNEGSKA (reference sequence). Written as DNA, the CDR3 is TGCAGTGCTAGAGATTCGAGGGTGCGGGATACGCAGTATTTT. Translation gives CSARDSRVRDTQYF.

Only a few counts were recorded for this clonotype. The J gene is TRBJ1-2, the V gene TRBV12-3 or TRBV12-4, with D maybe TRBD1 (5 bases). V lost 8 bases and J 3 bases, leaving 13 bases between the germline ends. The CDR3 extends over 13 amino acids. CDR3 sequence (DNA): TGTGCCAGCGGGGCCAACCCTTACTATGGCTACACCTTC. Translating gives CASGANPYYGYTF.

This clonotype was observed at least ten times. The CDR3, as DNA: TGCGCCAGCAGTGAGTCGCGGGGTTTCGGGGATACGCAGTATTTT. Translating gives CASSESRGFGDTQYF. The chain combines TRBV10-1 with TRBJ2-3; perhaps TRBD2 as D (6 bases). The CDR3 extends over 15 amino acids. V dropped 0 bases and J dropped 6 bases, with 13 bases sitting between them. Germline CDR1 reads WNHNN; CDR2 reads SYGVQD (reference sequence).

This clonotype turned up a few times. The chain combines TRBV12-3 or TRBV12-4 with TRBJ2-1, with D tentatively TRBD2 (6 bases). The CDR3 consists of 16 residues. Between the trimmed V and J ends, which lost 6 bases and 1 base, there was a span of 16 bases. CDR3: CASSPTGTPSYNEQFF. The DNA of the CDR3 is TGTGCCAGCAGCCCCACCGGGACTCCTTCCTACAATGAGCAGTTCTTC.

This clonotype was picked up a small number of times. The chain has TRBV9 and TRBJ2-3, with 9 bases matching TRBD2. Germline CDR1 is SGDLS and CDR2 is YYNGEE. The CDR3 contains 15 residues. Trimming cost V 4 bases and J 6 bases; bases outside gene matches: 9. CDR3 nucleotides: TGTGCCAGCAGCCTACGGACTAGCGCTAGGGATACGCAGTATTTT. Translating gives CASSLRTSARDTQYF.

In its sample, this clonotype was seen a few times. As DNA, the CDR3 is TGCAGTGCTAGACGGGACAGTACTTCCTCTGGAAACACCATATATTTT. This codes for CSARRDSTSSGNTIYF. V gene TRBV20-1 combines with J gene TRBJ1-3; 7 bases are a match to TRBD1. CDR1 is DFQATT and CDR2 is SNEGSKA in the germline V gene (reference sequence). Trimming cost V 2 bases and J 0 bases; bases outside gene matches: 7. This CDR3 contains 16 residues.

J is TRBJ2-1 and V is TRBV29-1, with D perhaps matching TRBD2 (6 bases). This CDR3 is 12 amino acids long. Germline V gene sequence: CDR1 SQVTM, CDR2 ANQGSEA. V was shortened by 1 base and J by 7 bases, with 8 bases between the two germline ends. The CDR3 here is CSVEGLVNEQFF. For the CDR3, the DNA is TGCAGCGTTGAAGGACTAGTAAATGAGCAGTTCTTC.

The sample holds a few counts of this clonotype. The J gene is TRBJ2-7, the V gene TRBV9; unclear D gene. The CDR3 has 14 residues. The germline V gene encodes CDR1 SGDLS and CDR2 YYNGEE. V dropped 0 bases and J dropped 3 bases, with 10 bases sitting between them. In DNA form, the CDR3 reads TGTGCCAGCAGCGTAGATCAAGCCGACTACGAGCAGTACTTC. This encodes CASSVDQADYEQYF.

This clonotype occurred a few times. J is TRBJ2-1 and V is TRBV3-1; tentative D call: TRBD2 (5 bases). Germline assignment: CDR1 LGHDT and CDR2 YNNKEL (reference sequence). The CDR3 runs 16 residues. V lost 1 base, J lost 0 bases, and 10 bases lay in between. The CDR3 nucleotides are TGTGCCAGCAGCCAAGTGGTAGGGAGCTCCTACAATGAGCAGTTCTTC. It yields the protein CASSQVVGSSYNEQFF.

The gene calls are TRBV20-1 and TRBJ2-2, with D unclear. This CDR3 region has 14 residues. V was shortened by 5 bases and J by 3 bases, with 13 bases between the two germline ends. Germline values: CDR1 DFQATT, CDR2 SNEGSKA (reference sequence). The CDR3 reads CSAGVSSYTGELFF. CDR3 nucleotides: TGCAGTGCTGGGGTCTCATCCTACACCGGGGAGCTGTTTTTT.

This clonotype was counted many times. The chain combines TRBV5-1 with TRBJ1-4; D remains unclear. V was trimmed by 0 bases and J by 7 bases, leaving 13 bases between them. There are 15 residues in the CDR3. The V gene's germline CDR1 is SGHRS and CDR2 YFSETQ. The CDR3 DNA reads TGCGCCAGCAGCTTGGTTCGAGGGCTGGGTGAAAAACTGTTTTTT. Its protein is CASSLVRGLGEKLFF.

This clonotype was seen repeatedly, ten times or more. The genes are TRBV14 and TRBJ1-3; D remains ambiguous. The CDR3 loop spans 15 amino acids. Trimming removed 1 base at V and 4 bases at J, with 11 bases between. CDR1 is SGHDN, CDR2 FVKESK, per germline. The CDR3, as DNA: TGTGCCAGCAGCCAAGCTGGTCTATACGGAAACACCATATATTTT. Amino acid sequence: CASSQAGLYGNTIYF.

The table lists this clonotype with a few counts. The gene calls are TRBV6-1 and TRBJ1-4; 11 nucleotides agree with TRBD1. V shed 6 bases and J 0 bases; nucleotides not matched to a gene: 9. Germline CDR1 reads MNHNS; CDR2 reads SASEGT. The CDR3 runs to 18 residues. This CDR3 is CASRWTGGRTATNEKLFF. The CDR3 DNA sequence: TGTGCCAGCAGGTGGACAGGGGGCAGAACAGCAACTAATGAAAAACTGTTTTTT.

This clonotype was seen a few times. The chain has TRBV6-1 and TRBJ2-2; D could derive from TRBD1 or TRBD2 (5 bases each). Per germline, CDR1 MNHNS and CDR2 SASEGT. Deletions cut 6 bases from V and 5 bases from J, with 16 bases between. The CDR3 length is 15 residues. The CDR3 here is CASRLQGVGTGELFF. The DNA for the CDR3 is TGTGCCAGCAGGCTCCAGGGAGTAGGGACCGGGGAGCTGTTTTTT.

The gene calls are TRBV29-1 and TRBJ1-2; no firm D call. CDR3 length equals 11 residues. V was trimmed by 4 bases and J by 8 bases, leaving 11 bases between them. Looked up from germline, CDR1 is SQVTM and CDR2 is ANQGSEA. CDR3 sequence reads: CSVGDVNGYTF. CDR3 sequence (DNA): TGCAGCGTTGGTGACGTAAACGGCTACACCTTC.

This clonotype was detected many times. The chain joins TRBV10-3 to TRBJ2-5, with TRBD2 matching 13 bases. This CDR3 comprises 16 residues. V was pared by 5 bases and J by 4 bases, with 7 bases of the junction left unmatched. In germline, CDR1 is ENHRY, CDR2 SYGVKD. CDR3 sequence (DNA): TGTGCCATCAGTCCCGGGACTAGCGGGGTTGGAGAGACCCAGTACTTC. Translation gives CAISPGTSGVGETQYF.

This clonotype has more than one count but fewer than ten. J is TRBJ2-1 and V is TRBV5-4; D might be TRBD1 or TRBD2, each matching 5 bases. The V gene's germline CDR1 is SGHNT and CDR2 YYREEE (reference sequence). Trimming shortened V by 4 bases and J by 6 bases, and 17 bases separated the two germline ends. The CDR3 is 15 amino acids. CDR3 coding DNA: TGTGCCAGCAGCACTGGGGGAATATGGTCCAATGAGCAGTTCTTC. Its translation is CASSTGGIWSNEQFF.

This clonotype has more than one count but fewer than ten. The CDR3 reads CAISDTGGDEQFF. DNA for the CDR3: TGTGCCATCAGTGATACTGGGGGCGATGAGCAGTTCTTC. This chain joins TRBV10-3 and TRBJ2-1; possible D gene TRBD1, 6 bases. From germline, CDR1 is ENHRY and CDR2 SYGVKD. The V end was cut by 3 bases, the J end by 8 bases, with 11 bases between. The CDR3 is 13 amino acids.

This clonotype came up a few times. The V and J genes are TRBV12-3 or TRBV12-4 and TRBJ2-7, with 12 bases lining up with TRBD2. This CDR3 comprises 15 residues. Trimming removed 2 bases from V and 3 bases from J; junction bases left unmatched: 2. Here the CDR3 reads CASSLSLAGGYEQYF. CDR3 bases: TGTGCCAGCAGTTTATCACTAGCGGGAGGCTACGAGCAGTACTTC.

This clonotype occurred a few times. The gene calls are TRBV10-3 and TRBJ1-1; 8 positions agree with TRBD1. Trimming at V came to 7 bases and at J to 5 bases, leaving 3 bases not matched to a gene. CDR3 length equals 12 residues. CDR1 is ENHRY and CDR2 is SYGVKD in the germline V gene. The CDR3 here is CAITGGDTEAFF. The CDR3 nucleotides read TGTGCCATCACAGGGGGCGATACTGAAGCTTTCTTT.

This clonotype came up many times. The chain couples TRBV27 to TRBJ2-1; no clear D gene. Germline V gives CDR1 MNHEY, CDR2 SMNVEV (reference sequence). The CDR3 has 14 residues. Between the trimmed V and J ends, which lost 8 bases and 9 bases, there was a span of 20 bases. The CDR3 loop is CASARFPIWSEQFF. Here the CDR3 DNA reads TGTGCCAGCGCCCGGTTCCCTATCTGGAGTGAGCAGTTCTTC.

This clonotype has only a few counts. The V call is TRBV7-2, the J call TRBJ2-7; D uncertain. CDR1 and CDR2 from the germline V gene are SGHTA and FQGNSA. Trimming removed 5 bases at V and 2 bases at J, with 16 bases between. The CDR3 covers 15 residues. CDR3 nucleotide sequence: TGTGCCAGCAGCCAAGTTGTCGGGTCCCCCTACGAGCAGTACTTC. It codes for CASSQVVGSPYEQYF.

This clonotype turned up a few times. This chain uses TRBV25-1 with TRBJ1-2; no reliable D call. Germline V gene lookup returns CDR1 MGHDK and CDR2 SYGVNS. This CDR3 is 15 amino acids long. Trimming took off 3 bases at V and 2 bases at J, with 13 bases between the two ends. CDR3 sequence: CASSDWTEENYGYTF. CDR3 bases: TGTGCCAGCAGTGATTGGACGGAAGAAAACTATGGCTACACCTTC.

This clonotype was found many times. This may be a read error: a much more frequent sequence differs by one nucleotide. The chain joins TRBV2 to TRBJ2-3; D is uncertain. In germline, CDR1 is SNHLY, CDR2 FYNNEI. CDR3 length: 12 amino acids. The DNA of the CDR3 is TGCGCCAGCAGCTATCACACAGATACGCAGTATTTT. As protein: CASSYHTDTQYF.

This clonotype occurred a few times. V gene TRBV6-5 combines with J gene TRBJ2-1; D not resolved. There are 17 residues in the CDR3. In germline, CDR1 is MNHEY, CDR2 SVGAGI. V lost 0 bases, J lost 0 bases, and 12 bases lay in between. The DNA of the CDR3 is TGTGCCAGCAGTTACTCGATTCAGATAAGCTCCTACAATGAGCAGTTCTTC. This translates into CASSYSIQISSYNEQFF.

In the case of this clonotype: Just one base apart from a much larger clone, this may be a read error. The chain has TRBV20-1 and TRBJ2-1, with TRBD2 matching 9 bases. CDR1 is DFQATT, CDR2 SNEGSKA, per germline (reference sequence). This CDR3 region has 16 residues. The CDR3 bases are TGCTGTGCTAGAGATAGCGCTAGCGGGAATAGTAATGAGCAGTTCTTC. It translates to CCARDSASGNSNEQFF.

V and J are TRBV25-1 and TRBJ2-2; TRBD1 agrees at 7 bases. The CDR3 has 14 amino acids. With V trimmed by 7 bases and J by 3 bases, 5 bases remained unmatched. Germline V gene data show CDR1 as MGHDK and CDR2 as SYGVNS. The CDR3, as DNA: TGTGCCAGCACAACAGGGGATTACACCGGGGAGCTGTTTTTT. It is translated as CASTTGDYTGELFF.